Following are 32 T cell receptor beta chains from one sample sequenced in a study of T cell repertoires in ileal Crohn's disease. Assay used: immunoSEQ multiplex PCR; TCRdb lists only in-frame clones, some missing. The table includes about 14,000 clones, 70% to 85% detected once. The sample consisted of ileal tissue. The receptor set was obtained from an adult with Crohn's disease.

The chain uses TRBV6-1 and TRBJ2-5; TRBD2 agrees at 10 bases. The length of the CDR3 is 17 residues. With V trimmed by 0 bases and J by 3 bases, 7 bases remained unmatched. Germline loops: CDR1 MNHNS, CDR2 SASEGT. In DNA, the CDR3 is TGTGCCAGCAGTGAAGCGAGGAGCGGGAGGGCGGAAGAGACCCAGTACTTC. Translated: CASSEARSGRAEETQYF.

The J gene is TRBJ2-1, the V gene TRBV9; TRBD2 agrees at 9 bases. CDR3 length: 14 residues. V was clipped by 2 bases and J by 6 bases; unmatched bases: 3. CDR1 is SGDLS and CDR2 is YYNGEE in the germline V gene. Written as DNA, the CDR3 is TGTGCCAGCAGCGTTAGCGGGAGTGCCAATGAGCAGTTCTTC. Translating it yields CASSVSGSANEQFF.

V usage is TRBV6-1 and J usage is TRBJ1-2, with 10 bases that match TRBD1. Germline loops: CDR1 MNHNS, CDR2 SASEGT. V lost 2 bases, J lost 7 bases, and 10 bases stayed unmatched. The CDR3 has 16 residues. The CDR3 region has the DNA TGTGCCAGCAGTGAACGGTCTAGACAGGGGGCGGCTGGCTACACCTTC. Encoded protein: CASSERSRQGAAGYTF.

DNA of the CDR3: TGTGCCAGCAGCCCGGACTGGAACTACAATGAGCAGTTCTTC. Translated: CASSPDWNYNEQFF. V is TRBV5-4 and J is TRBJ2-1, with D possibly TRBD2 on 5 matching bases. The germline V and J ends were trimmed by 4 bases and 3 bases, with 11 bases remaining between them. Germline V lookup: CDR1 SGHNT, CDR2 YYREEE (reference sequence). This CDR3 is 14 amino acids long.

The chain is built from TRBV29-1 and TRBJ2-3, with 7 nucleotides matching TRBD2. V shed 4 bases, J shed 1 base, and the junction held 5 bases outside the gene matches. The CDR3 loop spans 14 amino acids. In germline, CDR1 is SQVTM, CDR2 ANQGSEA. The CDR3 sequence is CSVGGAGRTDTQYF. In DNA form, the CDR3 reads TGCAGCGTTGGTGGAGCGGGACGCACAGATACGCAGTATTTT.

This sequence joins TRBV19 and TRBJ2-5; a weak D match, TRBD1 (6 bases). The CDR3 has 15 amino acids. The ends were cut back, 7 bases at V and 4 bases at J, with 19 bases in the middle. CDR1 and CDR2 (germline): LNHDA, SQIVND (reference sequence). CDR3 DNA: TGTGCCAGTAAAGGGGGTGGCCTACCGAGAGAGACCCAGTACTTC. It encodes CASKGGGLPRETQYF.

This rearrangement joins TRBV5-4 to TRBJ2-1; TRBD2 agrees at 8 bases. The CDR3 runs 16 residues. CDR1 is SGHNT and CDR2 is YYREEE in the germline V gene (reference sequence). Trimming at V came to 2 bases and at J to 3 bases, leaving 7 bases not matched to a gene. CDR3 sequence reads: CASSFILGTSYNEQFF. CDR3 bases: TGTGCCAGCAGCTTTATACTAGGGACTAGCTACAATGAGCAGTTCTTC.

V is TRBV6-1 and J is TRBJ2-2, with a weak D call TRBD2 (6 bases). The CDR3 is 13 amino acids. CDR1 is MNHNS and CDR2 is SASEGT in the germline V gene. V was clipped by 6 bases and J by 5 bases, with 10 bases between them. CDR3 sequence reads: CASSGSWTGELFF. CDR3 nucleotide sequence: TGTGCCAGCAGCGGGAGTTGGACCGGGGAGCTGTTTTTT.

The genes are TRBV7-3 and TRBJ2-5; 7 bases fit TRBD1. Germline V lookup: CDR1 SGHTA, CDR2 FQGTGA. This CDR3 comprises 15 residues. Germline trimming cut 3 bases from V and 1 base from J; bases unmatched to any gene: 5. CDR3 bases: TGTGCCAGCAGCTTCGGTGCAGGGGGCCAAGAGACCCAGTACTTC. Residues: CASSFGAGGQETQYF.

The chain's CDR3 is CASTNGGGTEAFF. The CDR3 coding sequence is TGCGCCAGCACCAACGGGGGGGGAACTGAAGCTTTCTTT. The chain uses TRBV5-1 and TRBJ1-1, with a weak D call TRBD1 (5 bases). This CDR3 comprises 13 residues. Germline V gene lookup returns CDR1 SGHRS and CDR2 YFSETQ. Trimming took off 6 bases at V and 5 bases at J, with 14 bases between the two ends.

This rearrangement joins TRBV7-2 to TRBJ2-7; perhaps TRBD2 as D (6 bases). The CDR3 extends over 15 amino acids. V lost 2 bases and J lost 4, with 15 bases in between. Germline values: CDR1 SGHTA, CDR2 FQGNSA. CDR3 coding DNA: TGTGCCAGCAGCTTATTTGGACGGAGGGAATACGAGCAGTACTTC. This codes for CASSLFGRREYEQYF.

The chain is built from TRBV6-1 and TRBJ2-7; perhaps TRBD2 as D (6 bases). V was trimmed by 1 base and J by 3 bases, leaving 13 bases between them. Germline values: CDR1 MNHNS, CDR2 SASEGT. This CDR3 comprises 15 residues. The CDR3 spells CASSEGGLSFYEQYF. CDR3 nucleotide sequence: TGTGCCAGCAGTGAAGGGGGACTTAGTTTCTACGAGCAGTACTTC.

V gene TRBV10-3 combines with J gene TRBJ2-7, with D unclear. Per germline, CDR1 ENHRY and CDR2 SYGVKD. V lost 5 bases, J lost 4 bases, and 21 bases lay in between. The CDR3 covers 16 residues. The CDR3 protein is CAISLHPGLQSYEQYF. The CDR3 DNA reads as TGTGCCATCAGTCTTCATCCGGGTCTCCAGAGTTACGAGCAGTACTTC.

V gene TRBV5-1 combines with J gene TRBJ1-6; TRBD1 matches at 8 bases. This CDR3 has 18 amino acids. Trimming removed 4 bases from V and 5 bases from J; junction bases left unmatched: 14. Germline-derived CDR1 and CDR2 are SGHRS and YFSETQ. CDR3 in amino acids: CASSAGQAPSGHNSPLHF. The CDR3 bases are TGCGCCAGCAGCGCGGGACAGGCACCCTCAGGACATAATTCACCCCTCCACTTT.

This clone has just a few counts. The chain couples TRBV30 to TRBJ1-1, with D possibly matching TRBD1 (6 bases). The CDR3 loop spans 14 amino acids. CDR1 is GTSNPN, CDR2 SVGIG, per germline (reference sequence). This chain's CDR3 is CAHSSGTPNTEAFF. The CDR3 bases are TGTGCACACTCATCCGGGACACCGAACACTGAAGCTTTCTTT. The full variable domain, its missing parts supplied by reference TRBV30 and TRBJ1-1, is SQTIHQWPATLVQPVGSPLSLECTVEGTSNPNLYWYRQAAGRGLQLLFYSVGIGQISSEVPQNLSASRPQDRQFILSSKKLLLSDSGFYLCAHSSGTPNTEAFFGQGTRLTVV.

This chain links TRBV9 with TRBJ1-1; the D is unclear. This CDR3 spans 13 amino acids. CDR1 is SGDLS and CDR2 is YYNGEE in the germline V gene. Trimming removed 0 bases from V and 8 bases from J, with 11 bases in between. CDR3 bases: TGTGCCAGCAGCGTAGTTCTAGGTACCGAAGCTTTCTTT. This translates into CASSVVLGTEAFF. The full variable domain, rest sourced from reference TRBV9 and TRBJ1-1, is DSGVTQTPKHLITATGQRVTLRCSPRSGDLSVYWYQQSLDQGLQFLIQYYNGEERAKGNILERFSAQQFPDLHSELNLSSLELGDSALYFCASSVVLGTEAFFGQGTRLTVV.

This sequence joins TRBV6-1 and TRBJ2-3; 8 bases line up with TRBD2. Germline assignment: CDR1 MNHNS and CDR2 SASEGT. V lost 10 bases, J lost 5 bases, and 11 bases stayed unmatched. CDR3 length equals 14 residues. The CDR3 is CATIWDGGVDTQYF. As DNA, the CDR3 is TGTGCCACCATTTGGGACGGGGGGGTAGATACGCAGTATTTT.

The chain recombines TRBV7-8 with TRBJ1-1, with D unresolved. Trimming shortened V by 1 base and J by 1 base, and 7 bases separated the two germline ends. CDR3 length equals 14 residues. Germline CDR1 and CDR2: SGHVS and FQNEAQ. This CDR3 reads CASSLERWNTEAFF. The CDR3 nucleotides read TGTGCCAGCAGCTTAGAACGGTGGAACACTGAAGCTTTCTTT.

The J gene is TRBJ2-7, the V gene TRBV4-1; 10 bases map to TRBD2. CDR1 and CDR2 (germline): MGHRA, YSYEKL. This CDR3 comprises 16 residues. The trim removed 1 base at V and 0 bases at J, leaving 3 bases unmatched. The CDR3 nucleotides are TGCGCCAGCAGCCAAGCTACTAGCGGGGTCTCCTACGAGCAGTACTTC. Its protein is CASSQATSGVSYEQYF.

The chain joins TRBV5-6 to TRBJ2-1, with D tentatively TRBD2 (6 bases). The CDR3 is made up of 15 amino acids. Germline V gene sequence: CDR1 SGHDT, CDR2 YYEEEE. V gave up 5 bases and J gave up 1 base, with 13 bases separating them. The CDR3 loop is CASRGTPPSYNEQFF. The CDR3, as DNA: TGTGCCAGCAGGGGGACTCCGCCTTCCTACAATGAGCAGTTCTTC.

This sequence joins TRBV7-8 and TRBJ2-7; TRBD2 is a possible D gene (6 bases). Germline lookup yields CDR1 SGHVS and CDR2 FQNEAQ. The CDR3 has 15 residues. V lost 7 bases to trimming and J lost 6 bases, with 22 bases between them. CDR3 coding DNA: TGTGCCAGCACCCTACCCGCCGGGGGATGGGGCGAGCAGTACTTC. This sequence encodes CASTLPAGGWGEQYF.

The rearrangement links TRBV30 to TRBJ2-1, with 8 bases aligning to TRBD2. V trimming: 3 bases; J trimming: 8 bases; junction bases outside the gene matches: 3. Germline loops: CDR1 GTSNPN, CDR2 SVGIG (reference sequence). The CDR3 runs to 12 residues. In DNA form, the CDR3 reads TGTGCCTGGAGCGGGACTAGAGATGAGCAGTTCTTC. The encoded protein is CAWSGTRDEQFF. The full variable domain, its missing parts supplied by reference TRBV30 and TRBJ2-1, is SQTIHQWPATLVQPVGSPLSLECTVEGTSNPNLYWYRQAAGRGLQLLFYSVGIGQISSEVPQNLSASRPQDRQFILSSKKLLLSDSGFYLCAWSGTRDEQFFGPGTRLTVL.

The V gene is TRBV29-1, the J gene TRBJ2-1; D might be TRBD2 (6 bases). The ends were cut back, 0 bases at V and 7 bases at J, with 19 bases in the middle. Per germline, CDR1 SQVTM and CDR2 ANQGSEA. The CDR3 is 16 residues long. The CDR3 sequence: CSVEEAKGGGKNEQFF. The CDR3 bases are TGCAGCGTTGAAGAAGCTAAGGGCGGAGGGAAGAATGAGCAGTTCTTC.

The chain employs TRBV30 and TRBJ2-1; 11 nucleotides match TRBD2. CDR1 is GTSNPN, CDR2 SVGIG, per germline (reference sequence). Germline trimming cut 0 bases from V and 9 bases from J; bases unmatched to any gene: 7. The CDR3 has 15 residues. CDR3 sequence reads: CAWSVGSGRVREQFF. CDR3 in DNA: TGTGCCTGGAGTGTAGGTAGCGGGAGGGTCCGTGAGCAGTTCTTC.

This chain links TRBV9 with TRBJ2-7; D gene ambiguous. The CDR3 sequence is 11 residues long. Trimming cost V 1 base and J 12 bases, with 11 bases left between them. From germline, CDR1 is SGDLS and CDR2 YYNGEE. CDR3 coding DNA: TGTGCCAGCAGCGTACAAGAGATGAGGTACTTC. Protein sequence: CASSVQEMRYF.

The chain links TRBV5-1 to TRBJ2-1, with D perhaps TRBD1 (6 bases). CDR1 and CDR2 (germline): SGHRS, YFSETQ. The CDR3 has 14 residues. V was pared by 3 bases and J by 5 bases, with 12 bases between. CDR3 residues: CASSSQGSHNEQFF. In DNA, the CDR3 is TGCGCCAGCAGCTCCCAGGGGTCCCACAATGAGCAGTTCTTC.

The chain joins TRBV9 to TRBJ1-2; 7 bases map to TRBD1. The germline gives CDR1 SGDLS, CDR2 YYNGEE. CDR3 length: 13 residues. V gave up 4 bases and J gave up 8 bases; unmatched junction bases: 8. The CDR3 here is CASSRSGGEGYTF. The DNA for the CDR3 is TGTGCCAGCAGCCGTTCAGGGGGAGAAGGCTACACCTTC.

The chain links TRBV29-1 to TRBJ2-7; 10 bases agree with TRBD2. V gave up 6 bases and J gave up 5 bases; unmatched junction bases: 10. The germline gives CDR1 SQVTM, CDR2 ANQGSEA. The CDR3 is 14 residues long. CDR3 region: CSVLLAGKVNEQYF. CDR3 nucleotide sequence: TGCAGCGTGCTACTAGCGGGGAAGGTGAACGAGCAGTACTTC.

This clone was counted once. V usage is TRBV11-3 and J usage is TRBJ2-7; 7 bases line up with TRBD1. In germline, CDR1 is SGHNT, CDR2 YENEEA. Losses at the gene ends were 2 bases for V and 0 bases for J; bases not matched to a gene: 13. CDR3 size: 18 residues. The chain's CDR3 is CASSLSWPGQRPSYEQYF. CDR3 nucleotides: TGTGCCAGCAGCTTAAGTTGGCCGGGACAGCGTCCCTCCTACGAGCAGTACTTC.

This clone was seen just once. This rearrangement joins TRBV29-1 to TRBJ1-1; 8 bases are shared with TRBD1. The CDR3 has 14 amino acids. J was trimmed by 2 bases and V by 4 bases; bases with no gene match: 6. Germline V gene lookup returns CDR1 SQVTM and CDR2 ANQGSEA. CDR3 protein: CSVGSRGLNTEAFF. The CDR3 DNA reads as TGCAGCGTTGGAAGCAGGGGGCTAAACACTGAAGCTTTCTTT.

The genes are TRBV6-1 and TRBJ2-1; 8 positions match TRBD1. There are 14 residues in the CDR3. V lost 2 bases and J lost 5; bases outside the gene matches: 2. CDR1 and CDR2 from the germline V gene are MNHNS and SASEGT. CDR3 bases: TGTGCCAGCAGTGAACAGGGGGCAAACAATGAGCAGTTCTTC. This gives the protein CASSEQGANNEQFF.

The genes are TRBV19 and TRBJ1-1; D gene uncertain. Germline CDR1 is LNHDA and CDR2 is SQIVND (reference sequence). The CDR3 extends over 13 amino acids. The V end lost 7 bases, the J end lost 2 bases, and 11 bases lay between the germline ends. The CDR3 coding sequence is TGTGCCAGTACGTGGAGATCAAACACTGAAGCTTTCTTT. Protein sequence: CASTWRSNTEAFF.